The present T cell receptor beta chain was sequenced within a study of blood T cells in healthy people across ages (dated by TCRdb to 2015 to 2017). With respect to the entire study: In model experiments, template switching captured about one uniquely barcoded TCR beta cDNA molecule for every two T cells. To avoid experimental bias, donors of different ages were randomly spread across the sequencing lanes. Donors were grouped into four age groups: young (average 16 years), middle-aged (around 39), aged (62) and long-lived (around 80). Age-related changes in TCR beta repertoire diversity were measured in the study by deep sequencing normalized with unique cDNA molecular identifiers. Two additional independent replicas of 1 million unique cDNA reads from the same blood draw were analyzed for two donors (one aged 18 to 29 and one aged 80 or older).

The roughly 39 donors, aged about 6 to 90 years, were systemically healthy Caucasian individuals from Russia. Each donor gave 8 to 10 milliliters of peripheral blood, drawn into EDTA-treated Vacutainer tubes. Ficoll-Paque density-gradient centrifugation was used to isolate PBMCs, with at least 7 million per sample. Trizol reagent was used to extract total RNA from PBMCs, with at least 6 micrograms per sample. The percentages of naive CD45RAhigh/CD27high T cells were determined by flow cytometry on a PBMC aliquot from every donor. The junction shows trimming of 8 bases on V and 4 bases on J, and the gene matches do not reach 17 bases of it. The cysteine opens and the phenylalanine closes a CDR3 of 17 amino acids. Only the CDR3 DNA is retained, 51 bases long and in frame from the first base. CDR1 and CDR2 were assigned from the germline V gene as MRHNA and SNTAGT. Comments on this clonotype: The antigen this receptor binds is unknown. No base qualities exist here, and no much larger clone lies one base off it.

Beyond this particular receptor, the publication reports: Estimates of total diversity from one million sequenced T cells were regarded as lower bounds and underestimates. Because donor CMV infection status was unknown, age-related changes in expanded clonotypes were potentially confounded. The percentage of naive T cells measured by flow cytometry correlated strongly with observed TCR beta diversity. The long-lived group showed more naive CD4+ T cells, fewer expanded clones and increased TCR diversity than the aged group, suggesting age selection. Because profiling used bulk unsorted PBMCs, naive and antigen-experienced compartments could not be compared conclusively. As age increased, observed TCR beta diversity per million T cells dropped in a roughly linear way, and a significant reduction was already evident by age roughly 40.

Libraries came from 5' RACE. Sequencing took place on an Illumina HiSeq 2500. A second PCR of roughly 6 to 12 cycles was run with a J-beta primer mix and a sample-barcoded 5' primer. Each TCR beta cDNA molecule received a unique molecular identifier from a template-switch 5' adaptor carrying 12 random nucleotides. Each sample yielded at least 2.5 million CDR3-containing paired-end reads. First-strand cDNA was synthesized from all RNA with the Mint cDNA synthesis kit, primed by a TRBC-specific oligonucleotide. After uracil-DNA glycosylase treatment, a first 18-cycle PCR used universal primers M1SS and BC2_uni_R on all cDNA. In the source study's methods: For normalization, 1 million high-quality reads were randomly selected from each sample, with every read carrying a distinct molecular identifier. Reads sharing molecular identifiers were discarded rather than binned into consensus sequences. MiTCR, with a Q25 quality threshold and the strictest error-elimination algorithm, was used for CDR3 identification, clonotype clustering and error correction. A nonparametric unseen species model with Euler transformation was used to estimate lower-bound total TCR beta diversity. The public reads were reanalyzed by TCRdb: fastp trimming at Q25, MiXCR alignment, in-frame beta chains only. Records with the same CDR3 protein are collapsed into one entry carrying the most frequent genes and DNA. The V and J calls reflect TCRdb's pipeline rather than the authors' work. The sample profile shows about 1.4 million distinct CDR3 sequences; approximately 63% of them were found once. The ten largest clones represent 6.5% to 8.5% of the sample.

The source is a man younger than 30 in good health. The material sequenced was blood. This chain joins TRBV6-4 to TRBJ2-1; a stretch of 7 junction bases matches TRBD1. The DNA is as follows: TGTGCCAGCCTTAGTACCAGGGGGACAGCGGAGTACAATGAGCAGTTCTTC. Translated, it gives CASLSTRGTAEYNEQFF.